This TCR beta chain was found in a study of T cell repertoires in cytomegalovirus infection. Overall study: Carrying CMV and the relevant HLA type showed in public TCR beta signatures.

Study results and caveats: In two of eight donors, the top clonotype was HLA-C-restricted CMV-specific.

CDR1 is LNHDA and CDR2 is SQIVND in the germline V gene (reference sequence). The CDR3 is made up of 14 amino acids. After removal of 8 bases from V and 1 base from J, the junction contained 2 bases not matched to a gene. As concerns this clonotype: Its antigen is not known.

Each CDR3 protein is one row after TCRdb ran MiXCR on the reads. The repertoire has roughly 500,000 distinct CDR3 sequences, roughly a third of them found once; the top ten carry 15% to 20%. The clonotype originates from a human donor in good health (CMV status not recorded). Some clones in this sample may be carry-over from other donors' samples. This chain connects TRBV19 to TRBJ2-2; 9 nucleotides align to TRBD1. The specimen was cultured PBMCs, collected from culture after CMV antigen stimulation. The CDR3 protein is CASAGQGNTGELFF. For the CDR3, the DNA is TGTGCCAGTGCGGGACAGGGGAACACCGGGGAGCTGTTTTTT.